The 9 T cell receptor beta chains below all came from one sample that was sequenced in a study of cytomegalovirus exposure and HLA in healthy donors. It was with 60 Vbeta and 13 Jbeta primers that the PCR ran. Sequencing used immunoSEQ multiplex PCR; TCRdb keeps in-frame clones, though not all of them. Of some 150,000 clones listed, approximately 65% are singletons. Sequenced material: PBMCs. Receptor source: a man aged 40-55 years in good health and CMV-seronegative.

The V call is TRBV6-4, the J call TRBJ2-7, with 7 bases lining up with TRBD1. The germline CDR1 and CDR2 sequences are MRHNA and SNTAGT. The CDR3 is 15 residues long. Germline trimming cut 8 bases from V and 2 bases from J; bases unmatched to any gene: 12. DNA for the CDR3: TGTGCCAGCCCTGCGCCGGGACAGCGGCCCTACGAGCAGTACTTC. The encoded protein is CASPAPGQRPYEQYF.

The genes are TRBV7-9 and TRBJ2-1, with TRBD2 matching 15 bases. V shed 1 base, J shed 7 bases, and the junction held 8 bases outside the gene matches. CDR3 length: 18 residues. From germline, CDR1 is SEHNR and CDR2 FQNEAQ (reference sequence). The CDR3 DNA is TGTGCCAGCAGCTTAGGAGGGGCTGGACTAGCGGGAGGGAATGAGCAGTTCTTC. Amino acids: CASSLGGAGLAGGNEQFF.

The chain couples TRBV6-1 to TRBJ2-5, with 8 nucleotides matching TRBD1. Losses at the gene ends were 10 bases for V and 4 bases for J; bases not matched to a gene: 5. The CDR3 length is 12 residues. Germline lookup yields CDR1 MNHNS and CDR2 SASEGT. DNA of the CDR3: TGTGCCAAAAGACAGGGGCGAGAGACCCAGTACTTC. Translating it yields CAKRQGRETQYF.

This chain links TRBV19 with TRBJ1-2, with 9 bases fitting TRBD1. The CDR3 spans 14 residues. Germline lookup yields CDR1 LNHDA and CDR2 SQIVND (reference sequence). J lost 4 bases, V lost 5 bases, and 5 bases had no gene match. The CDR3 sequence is CASSFGTGRYGYTF. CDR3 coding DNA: TGTGCCAGTAGTTTTGGGACAGGGCGCTATGGCTACACCTTC.

This CDR3 is CAWDRKYNEQFF. The CDR3 DNA sequence: TGTGCCTGGGACAGAAAATACAATGAGCAGTTCTTC. The genes are TRBV30 and TRBJ2-1, with D possibly TRBD1 on 5 matching bases. There are 12 residues in the CDR3. With 5 bases removed from V and 4 bases from J, the gap between germline ends came to 9 bases. CDR1 is GTSNPN, CDR2 SVGIG, per germline (reference sequence). The full variable domain, rest sourced from reference TRBV30 and TRBJ2-1, is SQTIHQWPATLVQPVGSPLSLECTVEGTSNPNLYWYRQAAGRGLQLLFYSVGIGQISSEVPQNLSASRPQDRQFILSSKKLLLSDSGFYLCAWDRKYNEQFFGPGTRLTVL.

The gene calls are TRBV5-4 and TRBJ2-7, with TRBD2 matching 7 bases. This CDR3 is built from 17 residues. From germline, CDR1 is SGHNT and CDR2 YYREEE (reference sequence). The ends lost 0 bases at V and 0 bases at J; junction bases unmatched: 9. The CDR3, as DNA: TGTGCCAGCAGCTTGGTCCCATGGGGGGGGAACTCCTACGAGCAGTACTTC. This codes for CASSLVPWGGNSYEQYF.

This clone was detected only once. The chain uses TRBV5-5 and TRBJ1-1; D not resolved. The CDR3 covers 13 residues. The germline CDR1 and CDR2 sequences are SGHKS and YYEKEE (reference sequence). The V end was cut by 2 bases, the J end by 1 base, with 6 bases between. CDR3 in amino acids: CASSFTENTEAFF. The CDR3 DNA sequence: TGTGCCAGCAGCTTTACAGAGAACACTGAAGCTTTCTTT.

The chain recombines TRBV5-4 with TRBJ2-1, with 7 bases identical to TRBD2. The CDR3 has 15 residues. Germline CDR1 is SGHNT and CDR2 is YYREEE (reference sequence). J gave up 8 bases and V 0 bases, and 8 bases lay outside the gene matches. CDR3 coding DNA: TGTGCCAGCAGCTTGGATTCGGGAGGAGGCGATGAGCAGTTCTTC. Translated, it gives CASSLDSGGGDEQFF. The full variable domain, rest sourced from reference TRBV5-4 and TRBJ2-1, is ETGVTQSPTHLIKTRGQQVTLRCSSQSGHNTVSWYQQALGQGPQFIFQYYREEENGRGNFPPRFSGLQFPNYSSELNVNALELDDSALYLCASSLDSGGGDEQFFGPGTRLTVL.

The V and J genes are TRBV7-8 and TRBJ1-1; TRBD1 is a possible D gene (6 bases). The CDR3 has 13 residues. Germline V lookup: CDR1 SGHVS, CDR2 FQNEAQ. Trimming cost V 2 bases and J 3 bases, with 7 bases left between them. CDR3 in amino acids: CASSLYRDTEAFF. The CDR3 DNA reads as TGTGCCAGCAGCTTATACAGGGACACTGAAGCTTTCTTT.